Each of the 13 T cell receptor beta chains below was sequenced from the same sample in a study of T cell repertoires in cytomegalovirus infection (dated by TCRdb to the late 2010s). The sample's treatment or condition label, decoded: in vitro stimulation with specific CMV peptide epitopes to enrich CMV-specific T cells. Sequencing was carried out with an Illumina HiSeq 1500. TCRdb handled the public reads itself, with Q25 trimming in fastp and clone calling in MiXCR, and kept productive beta chains. Rows are combined by CDR3 protein, so each entry shows the most common genes and DNA. The sample table records more than 75,000 distinct CDR3 sequences; 29% of these occur just once. The top ten constitute around 68% of the sample. These receptors have no identified antigens. The sequencing used CD8+ T cells from cultured PBMCs, collected from culture after CMV antigen stimulation. These receptors originate from a human donor in good health (CMV status not recorded). Some clones in this sample may be carry-over from other donors' samples.

This clonotype has ten or more counts. The chain is built from TRBV15 and TRBJ1-2, with D perhaps matching TRBD1 (6 bases). The V end lost 5 bases, the J end lost 2 bases, and 15 bases lay between the germline ends. This CDR3 spans 15 amino acids. Germline values: CDR1 LNHNV, CDR2 YYDKDF (reference sequence). CDR3 amino acids: CATSENRGLNYGYTF. The CDR3 nucleotides read TGTGCCACCAGCGAAAACCGGGGGCTCAACTATGGCTACACCTTC.

Many counts were recorded for this clonotype. The chain carries TRBV7-6 and TRBJ2-2, with TRBD1 identical over 10 bases. Germline V lookup: CDR1 SGHVS, CDR2 FNYEAQ. This CDR3 spans 19 amino acids. Trimming took 5 bases from V and 0 from J; bases not matched to a gene: 12. Here the CDR3 reads CASSLPGQGSPSNTGELFF. In nucleotides, the CDR3 is TGTGCCAGCAGCCTCCCGGGACAGGGGAGCCCGTCGAACACCGGGGAGCTGTTTTTT.

The chain joins TRBV6-6 to TRBJ2-1; 14 bases line up with TRBD2. V lost 5 bases and J lost 4; bases outside the gene matches: 7. The CDR3 is made up of 17 amino acids. CDR1 is MNHNY and CDR2 is SVGAGI in the germline V gene (reference sequence). The CDR3 loop is CASSDRLAGGRYNEQFF. Here the CDR3 DNA reads TGTGCCAGCAGTGACAGACTAGCGGGGGGGAGGTACAATGAGCAGTTCTTC.

The V call is TRBV9, the J call TRBJ2-2; 7 bases are shared with TRBD2. V lost 6 bases to trimming and J lost 0 bases; unmatched junction nucleotides: 2. Germline V gene sequence: CDR1 SGDLS, CDR2 YYNGEE. The CDR3 runs 14 residues. The CDR3 loop is CASTGGTNTGELFF. CDR3 nucleotide sequence: TGTGCCAGCACCGGGGGGACGAACACCGGGGAGCTGTTTTTT.

This clonotype was observed many times. The rearrangement uses TRBV11-2 and TRBJ2-2, with D possibly matching TRBD1 (5 bases). The V end lost 1 base, the J end lost 5 bases, and 17 bases lay between the germline ends. CDR1 and CDR2 from the germline V gene are SGHAT and FQNNGV. The CDR3 covers 17 residues. This CDR3 reads CASSLGAGRGKTGELFF. In DNA form, the CDR3 reads TGTGCCAGCAGCTTAGGGGCAGGGCGAGGAAAAACCGGGGAGCTGTTTTTT.

V gene TRBV6-1 combines with J gene TRBJ1-1; the D is unclear. V was clipped by 11 bases and J by 5 bases, with 18 bases between them. Germline-derived CDR1 and CDR2 are MNHNS and SASEGT. The CDR3 contains 13 residues. The CDR3 DNA is TGTGCCGTCCAAGGGAGAGGGCAGACTGAAGCTTTCTTT. This gives the protein CAVQGRGQTEAFF.

This clonotype appeared many times. This chain links TRBV10-3 with TRBJ2-3, with D uncertain. From germline, CDR1 is ENHRY and CDR2 SYGVKD. V gave up 0 bases and J gave up 2 bases, with 9 bases separating them. CDR3 length: 15 residues. DNA of the CDR3: TGTGCCATCAGTGAGTCGTTTGCGGACACAGATACGCAGTATTTT. It translates to CAISESFADTDTQYF.

The rearrangement joins TRBV6-6 to TRBJ2-3; D unresolved. The CDR3 consists of 15 residues. V lost 7 bases, J lost 2 bases, and 16 bases lay in between. Germline loops: CDR1 MNHNY, CDR2 SVGAGI (reference sequence). The CDR3 coding sequence is TGTGCCAGCACCCACGGGCGGTTTTCCACAGATACGCAGTATTTT. Amino acids: CASTHGRFSTDTQYF.

This sequence joins TRBV12-3 or TRBV12-4 and TRBJ1-3, with D possibly TRBD1 on 5 matching bases. The V end lost 4 bases, the J end lost 0 bases, and 10 bases lay between the germline ends. CDR3 size: 15 residues. The CDR3 sequence is CASSSGVYSGNTIYF. As DNA, the CDR3 is TGTGCCAGCAGTTCGGGGGTCTACTCTGGAAACACCATATATTTT.

Many counts were recorded for this clonotype. The chain uses TRBV7-8 and TRBJ2-3; D is possibly TRBD1 or TRBD2 (5 bases each). Trimming took 10 bases from V and 4 from J, leaving 15 bases between them. Germline V gene sequence: CDR1 SGHVS, CDR2 FQNEAQ. The CDR3 contains 13 residues. For the CDR3, the DNA is TGTGCCACCGGGACCACTTCGGCAGATACGCAGTATTTT. It specifies CATGTTSADTQYF.

This clonotype was recorded at least ten times. V usage is TRBV7-2 and J usage is TRBJ2-3; 10 nucleotides align to TRBD2. The CDR3 sequence is 15 residues long. CDR1 and CDR2 from the germline V gene are SGHTA and FQGNSA. V lost 4 bases to trimming and J lost 0 bases; unmatched junction nucleotides: 1. The CDR3 loop reads CASSSAGGSTDTQYF. The DNA of the CDR3 is TGTGCCAGCAGCTCAGCGGGGGGGAGCACAGATACGCAGTATTTT.

This clonotype occurred a few times. The chain carries TRBV7-9 and TRBJ1-2, with 7 bases fitting TRBD1. Losses at the gene ends were 0 bases for V and 2 bases for J; bases not matched to a gene: 3. The length of the CDR3 is 15 residues. The germline CDR1 and CDR2 sequences are SEHNR and FQNEAQ (reference sequence). The DNA of the CDR3 is TGTGCCAGCAGCTTAGCCGGGGACAGCAACTATGGCTACACCTTC. The encoded protein is CASSLAGDSNYGYTF.

This clonotype was recorded many times. V is TRBV25-1 and J is TRBJ2-7; D unresolved. Germline assignment: CDR1 MGHDK and CDR2 SYGVNS. V was trimmed by 5 bases and J by 1 base, leaving 6 bases between them. The CDR3 is 12 amino acids. CDR3 sequence reads: CASSRSSYEQYF. The CDR3 coding sequence is TGTGCCAGCAGTCGGAGTTCCTACGAGCAGTACTTC.